Sequencing of this T cell receptor (beta chain) was carried out in a study of blood T cell repertoires in COVID-19. The method was immunoSEQ multiplex PCR; TCRdb's version includes in-frame clones alone and lacks a portion of them. Found here are 190,000 or so clones, about 86% of them singletons; the top ten hold less than 3.5%. CDR3 length: 13 residues. V gave up 3 bases and J gave up 5 bases, with 10 bases separating them. Germline CDR1 SGHAT, CDR2 FQNNGV. The rearrangement links TRBV11-2 to TRBJ2-5; D may be TRBD2 (6 bases). The sample comprised peripheral blood. This sequence originates from a woman in her thirties with active or convalescent COVID-19. The CDR3 DNA sequence: TGTGCCAGCAGCTTTGGGGACTCGGAGACCCAGTACTTC. Translated: CASSFGDSETQYF. The full variable domain, in which reference TRBV11-2 and TRBJ2-5 provide the parts outside the CDR3, is EAGVAQSPRYKIIEKRQSVAFWCNPISGHATLYWYQQILGQGPKLLIQFQNNGVVDDSQLPKDRFSAERLKGVDSTLKIQPAKLEDSAVYLCASSFGDSETQYFGPGTRLLVL.